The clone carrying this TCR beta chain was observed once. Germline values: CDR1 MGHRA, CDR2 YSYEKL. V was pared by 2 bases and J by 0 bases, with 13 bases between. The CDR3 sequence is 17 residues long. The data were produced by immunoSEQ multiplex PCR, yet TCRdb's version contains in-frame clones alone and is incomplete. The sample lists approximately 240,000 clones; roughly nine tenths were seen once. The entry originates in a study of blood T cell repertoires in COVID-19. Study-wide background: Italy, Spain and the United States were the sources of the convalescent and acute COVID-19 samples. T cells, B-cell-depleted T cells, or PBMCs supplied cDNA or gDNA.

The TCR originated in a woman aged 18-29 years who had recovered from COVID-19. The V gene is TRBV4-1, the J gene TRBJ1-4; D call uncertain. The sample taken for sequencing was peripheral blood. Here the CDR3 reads CASSQMSPTPTNEKLFF. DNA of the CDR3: TGCGCCAGCAGCCAAATGTCGCCTACTCCAACTAATGAAAAACTGTTTTTT.